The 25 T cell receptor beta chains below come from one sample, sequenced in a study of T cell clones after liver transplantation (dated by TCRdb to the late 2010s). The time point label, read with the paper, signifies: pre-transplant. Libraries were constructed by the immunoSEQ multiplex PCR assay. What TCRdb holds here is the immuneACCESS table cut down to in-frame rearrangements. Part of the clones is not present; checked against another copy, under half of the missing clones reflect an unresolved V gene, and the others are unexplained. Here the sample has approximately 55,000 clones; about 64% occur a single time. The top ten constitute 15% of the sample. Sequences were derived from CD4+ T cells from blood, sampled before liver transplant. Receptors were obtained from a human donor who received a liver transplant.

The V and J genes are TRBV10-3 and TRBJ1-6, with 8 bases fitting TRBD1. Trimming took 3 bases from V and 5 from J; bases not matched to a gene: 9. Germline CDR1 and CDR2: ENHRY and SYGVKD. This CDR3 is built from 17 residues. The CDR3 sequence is CAISEPGQGSDNSPLHF. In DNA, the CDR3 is TGTGCCATCAGTGAACCCGGACAGGGCTCAGATAATTCACCCCTCCACTTT.

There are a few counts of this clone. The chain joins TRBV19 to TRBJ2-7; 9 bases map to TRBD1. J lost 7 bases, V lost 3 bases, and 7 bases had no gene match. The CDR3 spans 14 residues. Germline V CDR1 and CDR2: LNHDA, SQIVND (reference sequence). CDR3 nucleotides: TGTGCCAGTAGTATCGGGACAGGGCGAGAAGAGCAGTACTTC. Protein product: CASSIGTGREEQYF.

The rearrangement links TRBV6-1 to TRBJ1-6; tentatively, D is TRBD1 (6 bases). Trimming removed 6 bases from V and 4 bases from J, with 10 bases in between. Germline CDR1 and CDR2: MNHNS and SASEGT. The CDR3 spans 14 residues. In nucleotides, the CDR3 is TGTGCCAGCAGAGGGGGGGGGTATAATTCACCCCTCCACTTT. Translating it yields CASRGGGYNSPLHF.

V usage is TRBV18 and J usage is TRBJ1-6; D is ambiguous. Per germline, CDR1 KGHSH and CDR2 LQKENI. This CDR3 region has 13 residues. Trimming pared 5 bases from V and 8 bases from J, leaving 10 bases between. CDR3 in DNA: TGTGCCAGCTCATACTGGGGAGATTCACCCCTCCACTTT. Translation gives CASSYWGDSPLHF.

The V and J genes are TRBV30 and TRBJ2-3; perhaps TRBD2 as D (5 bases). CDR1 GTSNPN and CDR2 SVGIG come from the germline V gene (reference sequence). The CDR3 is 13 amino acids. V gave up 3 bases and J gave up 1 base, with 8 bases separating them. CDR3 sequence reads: CAWSPGGTDTQYF. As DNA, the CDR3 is TGTGCCTGGAGCCCCGGGGGCACAGATACGCAGTATTTT.

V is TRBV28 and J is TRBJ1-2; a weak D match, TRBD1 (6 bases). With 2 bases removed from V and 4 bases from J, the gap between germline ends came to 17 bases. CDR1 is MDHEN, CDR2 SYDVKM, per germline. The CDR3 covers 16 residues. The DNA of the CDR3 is TGTGCCAGCAGTTTACCCCACCGGACAGTAGCCTATGGCTACACCTTC. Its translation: CASSLPHRTVAYGYTF.

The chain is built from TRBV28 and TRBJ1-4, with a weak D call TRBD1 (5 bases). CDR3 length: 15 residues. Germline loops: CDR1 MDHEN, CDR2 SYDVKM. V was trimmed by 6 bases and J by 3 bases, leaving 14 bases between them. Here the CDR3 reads CASSPEGAANEKLFF. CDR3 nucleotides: TGTGCCAGCAGCCCCGAAGGGGCCGCTAATGAAAAACTGTTTTTT.

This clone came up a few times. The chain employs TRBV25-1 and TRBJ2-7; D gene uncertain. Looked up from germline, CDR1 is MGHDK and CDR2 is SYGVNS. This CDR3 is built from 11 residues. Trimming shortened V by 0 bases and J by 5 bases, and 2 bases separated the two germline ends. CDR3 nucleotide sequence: TGTGCCAGCAGTGAATACAACGAGCAGTACTTC. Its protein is CASSEYNEQYF.

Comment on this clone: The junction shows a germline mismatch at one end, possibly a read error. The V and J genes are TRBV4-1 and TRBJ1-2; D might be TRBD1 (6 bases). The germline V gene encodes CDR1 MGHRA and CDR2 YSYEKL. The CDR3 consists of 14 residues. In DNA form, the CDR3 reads TGTGCCAGCAGCCAAGAGGGGGGGACCTATGGCTACACCTTC. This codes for CASSQEGGTYGYTF.

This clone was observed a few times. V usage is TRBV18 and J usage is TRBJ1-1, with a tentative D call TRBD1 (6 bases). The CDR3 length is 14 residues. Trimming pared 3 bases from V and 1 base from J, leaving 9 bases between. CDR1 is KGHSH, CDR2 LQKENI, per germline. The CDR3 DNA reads TGTGCCAGCTCACCCGGGACACCGAACACTGAAGCTTTCTTT. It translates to CASSPGTPNTEAFF.

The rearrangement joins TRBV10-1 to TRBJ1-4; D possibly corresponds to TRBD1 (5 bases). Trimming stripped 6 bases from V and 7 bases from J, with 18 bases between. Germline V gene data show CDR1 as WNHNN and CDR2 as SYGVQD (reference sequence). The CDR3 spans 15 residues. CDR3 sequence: CASSPGLLSGEKLFF. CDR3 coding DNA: TGCGCCAGCAGCCCGGGACTCCTGAGCGGTGAAAAACTGTTTTTT.

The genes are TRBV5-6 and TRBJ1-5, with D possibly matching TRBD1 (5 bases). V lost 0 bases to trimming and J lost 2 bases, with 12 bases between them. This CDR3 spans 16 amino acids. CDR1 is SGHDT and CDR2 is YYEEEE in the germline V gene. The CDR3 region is CASSLGGVGGNQPQHF. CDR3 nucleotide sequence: TGTGCCAGCAGCTTGGGGGGGGTAGGTGGCAATCAGCCCCAGCATTTT.

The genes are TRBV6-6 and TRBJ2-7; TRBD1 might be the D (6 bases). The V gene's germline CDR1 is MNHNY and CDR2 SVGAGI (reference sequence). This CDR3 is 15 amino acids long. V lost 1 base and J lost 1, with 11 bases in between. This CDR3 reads CASSYFAGASYEQYF. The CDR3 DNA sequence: TGTGCCAGCAGTTACTTCGCAGGGGCATCCTACGAGCAGTACTTC.

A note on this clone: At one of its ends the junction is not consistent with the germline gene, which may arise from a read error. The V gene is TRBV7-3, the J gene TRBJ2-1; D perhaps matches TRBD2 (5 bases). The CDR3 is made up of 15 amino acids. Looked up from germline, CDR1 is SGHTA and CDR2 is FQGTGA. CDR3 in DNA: TGTGCCAGCAGCTTATCTGGCGGGTCCTTCAATGAGCAGTTCTTC. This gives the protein CASSLSGGSFNEQFF.

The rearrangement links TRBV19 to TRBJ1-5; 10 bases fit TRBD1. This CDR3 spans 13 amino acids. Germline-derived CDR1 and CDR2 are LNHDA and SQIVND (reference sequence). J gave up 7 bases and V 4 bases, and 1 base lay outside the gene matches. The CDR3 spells CASSTGQGQPQHF. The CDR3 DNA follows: TGTGCCAGTAGTACGGGACAGGGGCAGCCCCAGCATTTT.

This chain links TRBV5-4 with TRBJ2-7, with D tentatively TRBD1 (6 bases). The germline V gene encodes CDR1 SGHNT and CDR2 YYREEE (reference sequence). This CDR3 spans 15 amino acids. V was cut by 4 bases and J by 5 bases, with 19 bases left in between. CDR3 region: CASSLLGAASNEQYF. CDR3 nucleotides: TGTGCCAGCAGCCTCCTGGGGGCAGCCTCGAACGAGCAGTACTTC.

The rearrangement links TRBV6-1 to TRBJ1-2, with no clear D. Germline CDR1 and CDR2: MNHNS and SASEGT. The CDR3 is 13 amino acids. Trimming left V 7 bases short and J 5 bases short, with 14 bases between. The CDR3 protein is CASTPGGWYGYTF. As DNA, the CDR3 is TGTGCCAGCACCCCGGGAGGGTGGTATGGCTACACCTTC.

Here the CDR3 reads CASSEAGQGERYEQYF. The DNA for the CDR3 is TGTGCCAGCAGTGAAGCGGGACAGGGAGAAAGGTACGAGCAGTACTTC. The rearrangement joins TRBV2 to TRBJ2-7; 9 bases are a match to TRBD1. The germline CDR1 and CDR2 sequences are SNHLY and FYNNEI. The ends lost 0 bases at V and 4 bases at J; junction bases unmatched: 7. This CDR3 has 16 residues.

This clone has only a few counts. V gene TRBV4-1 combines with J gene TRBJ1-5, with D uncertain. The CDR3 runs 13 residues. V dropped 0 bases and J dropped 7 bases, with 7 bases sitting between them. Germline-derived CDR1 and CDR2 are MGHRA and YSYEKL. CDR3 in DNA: TGCGCCAGCAGCCAAGATGCGGAACAGCCCCAGCATTTT. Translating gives CASSQDAEQPQHF.

The CDR3 reads CASSLAGAAYFPGELFF. DNA for the CDR3: TGTGCCAGCAGCTTAGCTGGTGCGGCTTATTTCCCCGGGGAGCTGTTTTTT. This rearrangement joins TRBV7-2 to TRBJ2-2; no clear D. The CDR3 runs to 17 residues. The V end lost 0 bases, the J end lost 6 bases, and 17 bases lay between the germline ends. The germline gives CDR1 SGHTA, CDR2 FQGNSA. Full variable domain (outside the CDR3, taken from reference TRBV7-2 and TRBJ2-2): GAGVSQSPSNKVTEKGKDVELRCDPISGHTALYWYRQSLGQGLEFLIYFQGNSAPDKSGLPSDRFSAERTGGSVSTLTIQRTQQEDSAVYLCASSLAGAAYFPGELFFGEGSRLTVL.

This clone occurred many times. The CDR3 bases are TGTGCCAGCAGCTTGAACAGGGGGGGAGCTTTCTTT. This gives the protein CASSLNRGGAFF. This chain connects TRBV2 to TRBJ1-1; 8 positions match TRBD1. Per germline, CDR1 SNHLY and CDR2 FYNNEI. Trimming took 6 bases from V and 10 from J; bases not matched to a gene: 7. This CDR3 is 12 amino acids long.

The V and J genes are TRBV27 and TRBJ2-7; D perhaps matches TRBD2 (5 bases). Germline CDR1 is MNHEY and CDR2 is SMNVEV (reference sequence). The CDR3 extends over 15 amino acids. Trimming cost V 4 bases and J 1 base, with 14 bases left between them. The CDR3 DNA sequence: TGTGCCAGCAGTTGGTCCGGGGAAGGGTCCTACGAGCAGTACTTC. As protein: CASSWSGEGSYEQYF.

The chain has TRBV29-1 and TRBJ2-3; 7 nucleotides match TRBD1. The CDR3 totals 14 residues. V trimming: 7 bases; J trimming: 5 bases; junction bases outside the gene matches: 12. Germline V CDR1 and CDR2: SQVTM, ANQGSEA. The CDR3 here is CSATTGAPKDTQYF. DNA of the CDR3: TGCAGCGCCACAACAGGGGCCCCCAAAGATACGCAGTATTTT.

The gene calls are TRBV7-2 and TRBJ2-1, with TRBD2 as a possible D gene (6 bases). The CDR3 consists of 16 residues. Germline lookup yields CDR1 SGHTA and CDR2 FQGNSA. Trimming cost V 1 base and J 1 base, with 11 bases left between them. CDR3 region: CASSLEGEVSYNEQFF. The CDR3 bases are TGTGCCAGCAGCTTAGAAGGGGAGGTTTCCTACAATGAGCAGTTCTTC.

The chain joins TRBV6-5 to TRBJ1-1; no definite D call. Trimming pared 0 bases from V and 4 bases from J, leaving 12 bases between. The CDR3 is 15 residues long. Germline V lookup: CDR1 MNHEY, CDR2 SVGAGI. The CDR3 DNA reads TGTGCCAGCAGTTACTCGAAAGTGCCGGGCACTGAAGCTTTCTTT. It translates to CASSYSKVPGTEAFF.